What follows are 5 T cell receptor beta chains derived from one specimen sequenced in a study of human T cells and chemical hapten exposure. The time point is: patch test 3, about 24 weeks after DPC sensitization. Treatment indicated: therapeutic diphenylcyclopropenone sensitization with weekly scalp DPC. TCRdb used MiXCR to reprocess the RACE reads, holding one entry per CDR3 protein. The repertoire holds approximately 71,000 distinct CDR3 sequences, over 8.5% seen once, with roughly 1.5% in the top ten. Sample: whole blood, taken in connection with sensitization to the hapten diphenylcyclopropenone (DPC). The receptors here all came from a woman in her forties or fifties with alopecia areata. Some clones in this sample may be carry-over from other donors' samples.

This clonotype was seen at least ten times. The CDR3 bases are TGTGCCAGCAGCCGCGCAGCGGGAGCGAACACCGGGGAGCTGTTTTTT. Its translation: CASSRAAGANTGELFF. This rearrangement joins TRBV11-2 to TRBJ2-2; 8 nucleotides align to TRBD2. This CDR3 has 16 amino acids. Trimming removed 5 bases from V and 0 bases from J; junction bases left unmatched: 5. Germline V gene lookup returns CDR1 SGHAT and CDR2 FQNNGV.

DNA of the CDR3: TGTGCCATCAGCAGACAGTTCTCAAACACTGAAGCTTTCTTT. Its protein product is CAISRQFSNTEAFF. The chain recombines TRBV10-3 with TRBJ1-1; possibly TRBD1 for D (5 bases). From germline, CDR1 is ENHRY and CDR2 SYGVKD. V was shortened by 6 bases and J by 2 bases, with 13 bases between the two germline ends. The CDR3 has 14 residues.

This clonotype showed up just a few times. This chain uses TRBV20-1 with TRBJ2-2, with 7 positions matching TRBD1. Germline trimming cut 4 bases from V and 1 base from J; bases unmatched to any gene: 3. Germline CDR1 is DFQATT and CDR2 is SNEGSKA (reference sequence). The CDR3 spans 14 residues. CDR3 residues: CSAKAGGNTGELFF. CDR3 bases: TGCAGTGCTAAGGCAGGGGGGAACACCGGGGAGCTGTTTTTT.

The chain joins TRBV20-1 to TRBJ2-1, with TRBD2 as a possible D gene (5 bases). V lost 0 bases and J 4 bases, leaving 10 bases between the germline ends. Germline loops: CDR1 DFQATT, CDR2 SNEGSKA (reference sequence). There are 14 residues in the CDR3. The CDR3 is CSARDRERYNEQFF. The CDR3 coding sequence is TGCAGTGCTAGAGATCGGGAACGGTACAATGAGCAGTTCTTC.

This clonotype occurred a few times. The chain uses TRBV11-2 and TRBJ2-1; weak D call: TRBD2 (6 bases). The CDR3 length is 16 residues. Germline-derived CDR1 and CDR2 are SGHAT and FQNNGV. Trimming removed 4 bases at V and 1 base at J, with 14 bases between. CDR3 residues: CASSYLGRKSYNEQFF. The CDR3 nucleotides are TGTGCCAGCAGCTATTTGGGGAGGAAGTCCTACAATGAGCAGTTCTTC.